These 30 T cell receptor beta chains were all obtained from the same sample, sequenced in a study of blood T cell repertoires in COVID-19. Clones were read by immunoSEQ multiplex PCR, and TCRdb kept only the in-frame ones, dropping some. The data show under 100,000 clones, more than 65% seen once. The sample was peripheral blood. Source of these receptors: an elderly man with active or convalescent COVID-19.

This chain connects TRBV7-8 to TRBJ1-3, with no clear D. The germline V and J ends were trimmed by 1 base and 6 bases, with 10 bases remaining between them. The CDR3 runs 14 residues. Germline V gives CDR1 SGHVS, CDR2 FQNEAQ. CDR3 amino acids: CASSLGGQANTIYF. In nucleotides, the CDR3 is TGTGCCAGCAGCTTAGGTGGTCAGGCAAACACCATATATTTT. Based on the CDR3 plus reference TRBV7-8 and TRBJ1-3, the full variable domain is GAGVSQSPRYKVAKRGQDVALRCDPISGHVSLFWYQQALGQGPEFLTYFQNEAQLDKSGLPSDRFFAERPEGSVSTLKIQRTQQEDSAVYLCASSLGGQANTIYFGEGSWLTVV.

This chain joins TRBV7-8 and TRBJ1-1; the D gene is possibly TRBD1 (5 bases). This CDR3 has 15 residues. Germline V gene sequence: CDR1 SGHVS, CDR2 FQNEAQ. Trimming stripped 1 base from V and 4 bases from J, with 13 bases between. The CDR3 DNA reads as TGTGCCAGCAGCTTAGGTAGGGGCCTTGGCACTGAAGCTTTCTTT. This encodes CASSLGRGLGTEAFF.

The rearrangement links TRBV2 to TRBJ1-3, with D perhaps TRBD1 (5 bases). The V gene's germline CDR1 is SNHLY and CDR2 FYNNEI. This CDR3 contains 17 residues. V was cut by 0 bases and J by 0 bases, with 12 bases left in between. CDR3 amino acids: CASSEAPTGGSGNTIYF. CDR3 in DNA: TGTGCCAGCAGTGAAGCTCCGACGGGGGGCTCTGGAAACACCATATATTTT.

This clone appeared a few times. The rearrangement joins TRBV5-1 to TRBJ1-6; D might be TRBD1 (6 bases). CDR1 SGHRS and CDR2 YFSETQ come from the germline V gene. Trimming removed 0 bases from V and 8 bases from J, with 9 bases in between. This CDR3 has 14 amino acids. The CDR3 region is CASSLEAGDSPLHF. Written as DNA, the CDR3 is TGCGCCAGCAGCTTGGAGGCAGGGGATTCACCCCTCCACTTT.

The chain uses TRBV7-6 and TRBJ1-4, with TRBD1 matching over 7 bases. V shed 1 base, J shed 4 bases, and the junction held 3 bases outside the gene matches. Germline CDR1 and CDR2: SGHVS and FNYEAQ. The CDR3 totals 15 residues. The DNA of the CDR3 is TGTGCCAGCAGCTTAGGACAGGGCGGTAATGAAAAACTGTTTTTT. It encodes CASSLGQGGNEKLFF.

The chain joins TRBV29-1 to TRBJ2-3; D is possibly TRBD1 (5 bases). Germline lookup yields CDR1 SQVTM and CDR2 ANQGSEA. The CDR3 length is 14 residues. Deletions cut 8 bases from V and 1 base from J, with 16 bases between. DNA for the CDR3: TGCAGCTCCAGGGATTTCGATCGCACAGATACGCAGTATTTT. This sequence encodes CSSRDFDRTDTQYF.

The chain links TRBV5-1 to TRBJ2-1; possibly TRBD1 for D (5 bases). V was cut by 3 bases and J by 4 bases, with 11 bases left in between. Germline CDR1 SGHRS, CDR2 YFSETQ. The CDR3 extends over 14 amino acids. CDR3 residues: CASSSPDRYNEQFF. The CDR3 DNA sequence: TGCGCCAGCAGCTCCCCTGACAGATACAATGAGCAGTTCTTC.

This clone is a singleton in its sample. This chain connects TRBV28 to TRBJ1-2; D possibly corresponds to TRBD1 (6 bases). The CDR3 loop spans 14 amino acids. Trimming left V 5 bases short and J 5 bases short, with 15 bases between. CDR1 is MDHEN, CDR2 SYDVKM, per germline. In DNA, the CDR3 is TGTGCCAGCAGTCCTCCAGGGGCGGAATATGGCTACACCTTC. Protein: CASSPPGAEYGYTF.

The genes are TRBV9 and TRBJ1-2; a possible D gene is TRBD1 (5 bases). Germline CDR1 and CDR2: SGDLS and YYNGEE. The CDR3 covers 14 residues. V was shortened by 0 bases and J by 8 bases, with 14 bases between the two germline ends. CDR3 residues: CASSVARVGQGYTF. The CDR3 bases are TGTGCCAGCAGCGTAGCCAGGGTGGGGCAGGGCTACACCTTC.

This clone was counted a few times. The rearrangement joins TRBV7-2 to TRBJ2-7; D is unclear. The CDR3 has 13 amino acids. CDR1 and CDR2 (germline): SGHTA, FQGNSA. The V and J ends lost 6 bases and 5 bases respectively, with 14 bases between them. The CDR3 sequence: CASSSPVPDEQYF. Written as DNA, the CDR3 is TGTGCCAGCAGTTCCCCGGTCCCGGACGAGCAGTACTTC.

This chain uses TRBV3-1 (or the pseudogene TRBV3-2) with TRBJ2-1; possibly TRBD1 for D (6 bases). Between the trimmed V and J ends, which lost 6 bases and 0 bases, there was a span of 12 bases. From germline, CDR1 is LGHDT and CDR2 YNNKEL (reference sequence). The CDR3 consists of 15 residues. The CDR3 here is CASSGGRDSYNEQFF. CDR3 DNA sequence: TGTGCCAGCAGTGGGGGCAGGGACTCCTACAATGAGCAGTTCTTC.

V gene TRBV6-2 or TRBV6-3 combines with J gene TRBJ1-6, with 10 bases lining up with TRBD1. Germline CDR1 reads MNHEY; CDR2 reads SVGEGT. This CDR3 has 16 amino acids. V lost 6 bases and J lost 6; bases outside the gene matches: 8. For the CDR3, the DNA is TGTGCCAGCAGCCAGGGACAGGGGATGATTAATTCACCCCTCCACTTT. Translation gives CASSQGQGMINSPLHF.

The J gene is TRBJ1-3, the V gene TRBV6-5, with no clear D. The CDR3 length is 15 residues. Trimming cost V 6 bases and J 3 bases, with 15 bases left between them. Germline V gene sequence: CDR1 MNHEY, CDR2 SVGAGI. CDR3 in amino acids: CASSQAGRVGNTIYF. The CDR3 DNA reads as TGTGCCAGCAGCCAGGCGGGTCGCGTTGGAAACACCATATATTTT.

V usage is TRBV12-5 and J usage is TRBJ1-1, with a tentative D call TRBD1 (5 bases). This CDR3 has 15 residues. V was pared by 5 bases and J by 0 bases, with 13 bases between. The germline gives CDR1 LGHNT, CDR2 FRNRAP. The CDR3 DNA sequence: TGTGCTAGTGGTCGGGGGGGAATCATGAACACTGAAGCTTTCTTT. This translates into CASGRGGIMNTEAFF.

The chain combines TRBV11-3 with TRBJ2-2; D might be TRBD1 (5 bases). This CDR3 contains 13 residues. The germline CDR1 and CDR2 sequences are SGHNT and YENEEA. The V and J ends lost 5 bases and 11 bases respectively, with 15 bases between them. The CDR3 loop is CASSLVQGGELFF. The CDR3 DNA is TGTGCCAGCAGCCTGGTCCAGGGTGGAGAGCTGTTTTTT.

This chain links TRBV24-1 with TRBJ2-1, with TRBD1 as a possible D gene (5 bases). This CDR3 comprises 16 residues. V shed 0 bases and J shed 0 bases, with 8 bases lying between them. Germline V CDR1 and CDR2: KGHDR, SFDVKD. CDR3 DNA: TGTGCCACCAGTGATTTGGGGGCGAGCTCCTACAATGAGCAGTTCTTC. As protein: CATSDLGASSYNEQFF.

V is TRBV13 and J is TRBJ2-5, with D possibly TRBD2 on 6 matching bases. The CDR3 has 15 amino acids. In germline, CDR1 is PRHDT, CDR2 FYEKMQ (reference sequence). V lost 4 bases, J lost 5 bases, and 17 bases lay in between. The CDR3 is CASSSGGTLGETQYF. The CDR3 DNA sequence: TGTGCCAGCAGCTCCGGCGGGACTCTGGGGGAGACCCAGTACTTC.

This chain links TRBV2 with TRBJ2-2; TRBD2 is a possible D gene (6 bases). The CDR3 totals 15 residues. Germline assignment: CDR1 SNHLY and CDR2 FYNNEI. Trimming stripped 5 bases from V and 8 bases from J, with 18 bases between. CDR3 coding DNA: TGTGCCAGCAGTTCCCCGGGACTGATTGTGGGGGAGCTGTTTTTT. This gives the protein CASSSPGLIVGELFF. Full variable domain (missing parts from reference TRBV2 and TRBJ2-2): EPEVTQTPSHQVTQMGQEVILRCVPISNHLYFYWYRQILGQKVEFLVSFYNNEISEKSEIFDDQFSVERPDGSNFTLKIRSTKLEDSAMYFCASSSPGLIVGELFFGEGSRLTVL.

The chain employs TRBV5-1 and TRBJ2-2, with 7 bases matching TRBD2. Germline V CDR1 and CDR2: SGHRS, YFSETQ. The J segment lost 3 bases and the V segment lost 1 base, leaving 0 bases of the junction unmatched. The CDR3 is 14 residues long. The CDR3 protein is CASSLRGDTGELFF. In DNA, the CDR3 is TGCGCCAGCAGCTTGCGGGGGGACACCGGGGAGCTGTTTTTT. Combining the CDR3 with reference TRBV5-1 and TRBJ2-2 gives the whole variable domain KAGVTQTPRYLIKTRGQQVTLSCSPISGHRSVSWYQQTPGQGLQFLFEYFSETQRNKGNFPGRFSGRQFSNSRSEMNVSTLELGDSALYLCASSLRGDTGELFFGEGSRLTVL.

This clone has at least ten counts. As DNA, the CDR3 is TGTGCCAGCTCACCACTCCGGGGCAGGGGCCTCATGAACACTGAAGCTTTCTTT. Translated: CASSPLRGRGLMNTEAFF. The V gene is TRBV18, the J gene TRBJ1-1; D may be TRBD1 (6 bases). The CDR3 runs to 18 residues. Between the trimmed V and J ends, which lost 1 base and 0 bases, there was a span of 18 bases. Germline V CDR1 and CDR2: KGHSH, LQKENI.

The chain links TRBV7-2 to TRBJ2-7; 11 nucleotides line up with TRBD2. Losses at the gene ends were 5 bases for V and 2 bases for J; bases not matched to a gene: 5. Germline lookup yields CDR1 SGHTA and CDR2 FQGNSA. The CDR3 spans 15 residues. The CDR3 is CASSLSGGGTYEQYF. CDR3 bases: TGTGCCAGCAGCCTTAGCGGGGGGGGGACCTACGAGCAGTACTTC.

The CDR3 spells CASSLGPREAFF. Here the CDR3 DNA reads TGTGCCAGCAGTTTAGGGCCGCGGGAAGCTTTCTTT. This rearrangement joins TRBV12-3 or TRBV12-4 to TRBJ1-1; D is unresolved. Trimming left V 1 base short and J 8 bases short, with 8 bases between. CDR3 length: 12 amino acids.

The V call is TRBV2, the J call TRBJ2-2; D not certain. V was cut by 1 base and J by 1 base, with 13 bases left in between. The CDR3 has 17 amino acids. CDR1 and CDR2 from the germline V gene are SNHLY and FYNNEI. The CDR3 DNA follows: TGTGCCAGCAGTGAAGAGTCCCCTAGGAGGAACACCGGGGAGCTGTTTTTT. Translated, it gives CASSEESPRRNTGELFF.

V usage is TRBV28 and J usage is TRBJ1-4, with 8 bases aligning to TRBD1. This CDR3 comprises 14 residues. CDR1 MDHEN and CDR2 SYDVKM come from the germline V gene. V shed 5 bases and J 8 bases; nucleotides not matched to a gene: 7. In DNA, the CDR3 is TGTGCCAGCAGTGCGGACAGGGTCGTGGAAAAACTGTTTTTT. Protein: CASSADRVVEKLFF.

In DNA, the CDR3 is TGTGCCTGGAGTGTGGGGGGACCCGACTCTGGGGCCAACGTCCTGACTTTC. This gives the protein CAWSVGGPDSGANVLTF. The chain couples TRBV30 to TRBJ2-6, with TRBD2 as a possible D gene (6 bases). With 0 bases removed from V and 0 bases from J, the gap between germline ends came to 12 bases. CDR1 is GTSNPN and CDR2 is SVGIG in the germline V gene (reference sequence). This CDR3 region has 17 residues.

This chain connects TRBV6-5 to TRBJ1-1; no definite D call. Looked up from germline, CDR1 is MNHEY and CDR2 is SVGAGI. The length of the CDR3 is 13 residues. V was pared by 7 bases and J by 11 bases, with 20 bases between. Written as DNA, the CDR3 is TGTGCCAGCACCAATGGGCCCTCGGCTGGTGCTTTCTTT. This codes for CASTNGPSAGAFF.

The CDR3 spells CASSLAYRYGYTF. Written as DNA, the CDR3 is TGCGCCAGCAGCTTGGCCTACAGGTATGGCTACACCTTC. The chain couples TRBV5-1 to TRBJ1-2; D might be TRBD1 (5 bases). Between the trimmed V and J ends, which lost 0 bases and 5 bases, there was a span of 8 bases. This CDR3 has 13 residues. Per the germline V gene, CDR1 is SGHRS and CDR2 is YFSETQ.

This chain connects TRBV5-8 to TRBJ1-3, with D unclear. Deletions cut 7 bases from V and 0 bases from J, with 8 bases between. This CDR3 region has 13 residues. Germline V gene lookup returns CDR1 SGHTS and CDR2 YDEGEE. The CDR3 coding sequence is TGTGCCAGCTCGGAGGTCTCTGGAAACACCATATATTTT. It is translated as CASSEVSGNTIYF.

V and J are TRBV13 and TRBJ2-7; unclear D gene. The length of the CDR3 is 14 residues. In germline, CDR1 is PRHDT, CDR2 FYEKMQ (reference sequence). Between the trimmed V and J ends, which lost 5 bases and 3 bases, there was a span of 14 bases. The DNA for the CDR3 is TGTGCCAGCAGCCAATCCCCCCCCCACTACGAGCAGTACTTC. Translating gives CASSQSPPHYEQYF.

V is TRBV19 and J is TRBJ1-4; D uncertain. V was trimmed by 5 bases and J by 8 bases, leaving 12 bases between them. CDR1 and CDR2 from the germline V gene are LNHDA and SQIVND (reference sequence). The CDR3 is 13 amino acids. CDR3 DNA: TGTGCCAGTAGTGGCGGGGTTTGGGAAAAACTGTTTTTT. Amino acids: CASSGGVWEKLFF.